The clone carrying this T cell receptor (beta chain) was detected only a few times. What it binds is not known. TCRdb reprocessed the RACE reads via MiXCR and lists one record per CDR3 protein. This table has about 380,000 distinct CDR3 sequences, roughly 4.8% appearing once. Time point reported: patch test 1, 2 weeks after DPC sensitization. Treatment defined: therapeutic diphenylcyclopropenone sensitization with weekly scalp DPC. These data come from a study of human T cells and chemical hapten exposure. Study conclusions and caveats: Versus controls, expanded TCRs had significantly more large CDR3 similarity clusters.

Germline CDR1 reads SNHLY; CDR2 reads FYNNEI. The CDR3 covers 15 residues. Trimming took 7 bases from V and 2 from J; bases not matched to a gene: 7. The clonotype comes from a woman between 45 and 60 years old with alopecia areata. Some clones in this sample may be carry-over from other donors' samples. This specimen consisted of whole blood, obtained in connection with sensitization to the hapten diphenylcyclopropenone (DPC). The V and J genes are TRBV2 and TRBJ2-1; 8 bases match TRBD1. The CDR3 here is CASITGTGAYNEQFF. The CDR3 bases are TGTGCCAGCATTACCGGGACAGGCGCCTACAATGAGCAGTTCTTC.